What follows are 20 T cell receptor beta chains derived from one specimen sequenced in a study of blood T cell repertoires in COVID-19. Only in-frame clones appear in the TCRdb table, and some are missing; sequencing was by immunoSEQ multiplex PCR. This sample yields about 210,000 clones, of which 80% to 90% are seen a single time; approximately 10% belongs to the top ten. What was sequenced was peripheral blood. These TCRs come from a man aged 45-65 years with active or convalescent COVID-19.

This rearrangement joins TRBV20-1 to TRBJ2-1; 8 bases agree with TRBD2. The CDR3 spans 14 residues. V shed 3 bases and J 3 bases; nucleotides not matched to a gene: 4. CDR1 DFQATT and CDR2 SNEGSKA come from the germline V gene (reference sequence). In DNA, the CDR3 is TGCAGTGCTAGTCGGGGACTAGGCTACAATGAGCAGTTCTTC. Its translation is CSASRGLGYNEQFF.

The chain links TRBV9 to TRBJ1-1; tentative D call: TRBD1 (5 bases). This CDR3 contains 12 residues. V shed 2 bases and J shed 4 bases, with 6 bases lying between them. Germline assignment: CDR1 SGDLS and CDR2 YYNGEE. The CDR3 DNA follows: TGTGCCAGCAGCGTGGGGGGCACTGAAGCTTTCTTT. Translating gives CASSVGGTEAFF.

A few counts support this clone. CDR3 amino acids: CASSYENYGYTF. In DNA, the CDR3 is TGTGCCAGCAGCTACGAGAACTATGGCTACACCTTC. The chain recombines TRBV12-3 or TRBV12-4 with TRBJ1-2; D call uncertain. With 6 bases removed from V and 2 bases from J, the gap between germline ends came to 7 bases. The CDR3 spans 12 residues.

The chain has TRBV2 and TRBJ1-2; D gene unclear. The germline gives CDR1 SNHLY, CDR2 FYNNEI. This CDR3 has 14 amino acids. With 4 bases removed from V and 4 bases from J, the gap between germline ends came to 13 bases. This CDR3 reads CASSAGDGFYGYTF. The DNA for the CDR3 is TGTGCCAGCAGTGCGGGAGACGGATTCTATGGCTACACCTTC.

The V call is TRBV6-1, the J call TRBJ1-3, with D possibly being TRBD1 (6 bases). Germline CDR1 and CDR2: MNHNS and SASEGT. V was pared by 2 bases and J by 4 bases, with 15 bases between. This CDR3 has 16 residues. The CDR3 is CASSEFKTGRGNTIYF. The CDR3 DNA reads as TGTGCCAGCAGTGAATTCAAAACAGGGCGGGGAAACACCATATATTTT.

The CDR3 loop reads CATSRDRTYEQYF. CDR3 sequence (DNA): TGTGCCACCAGCAGAGATAGAACCTACGAGCAGTACTTC. V is TRBV15 and J is TRBJ2-7; no definite D call. Trimming pared 0 bases from V and 2 bases from J, leaving 5 bases between. The germline V gene encodes CDR1 LNHNV and CDR2 YYDKDF (reference sequence). This CDR3 region has 13 residues.

The chain combines TRBV4-3 with TRBJ1-4; 8 bases agree with TRBD1. The junction had 7 bases not matched to a gene; V was cut back by 0 bases and J by 4 bases. This CDR3 is built from 17 residues. Germline lookup yields CDR1 LGHNA and CDR2 YSLEER. CDR3 bases: TGCGCCAGCAGCCAAGATCTTCAGGGGGCGGATAATGAAAAACTGTTTTTT. Translation gives CASSQDLQGADNEKLFF.

The chain carries TRBV5-1 and TRBJ2-5; 15 bases fit TRBD2. Germline values: CDR1 SGHRS, CDR2 YFSETQ. Germline trimming cut 3 bases from V and 4 bases from J; bases unmatched to any gene: 13. This CDR3 is 19 amino acids long. The chain's CDR3 is CASSSGLAGGPSPRETQYF. CDR3 bases: TGCGCCAGCAGCTCGGGACTAGCGGGGGGCCCCTCTCCGAGAGAGACCCAGTACTTC.

This clone occurred a few times. The chain joins TRBV29-1 to TRBJ1-1; D is undetermined. The CDR3 covers 13 residues. V lost 4 bases to trimming and J lost 1 base, with 10 bases between them. The germline V gene encodes CDR1 SQVTM and CDR2 ANQGSEA. Written as DNA, the CDR3 is TGCAGCGTTGGGGAGACACCGAACACTGAAGCTTTCTTT. This encodes CSVGETPNTEAFF. Full variable domain (outside the CDR3, taken from reference TRBV29-1 and TRBJ1-1): SAVISQKPSRDICQRGTSLTIQCQVDSQVTMMFWYRQQPGQSLTLIATANQGSEATYESGFVIDKFPISRPNLTFSTLTVSNMSPEDSSIYLCSVGETPNTEAFFGQGTRLTVV.

The V and J genes are TRBV27 and TRBJ2-7, with a weak D call TRBD1 (6 bases). The CDR3 contains 14 residues. Germline V CDR1 and CDR2: MNHEY, SMNVEV (reference sequence). Deletions cut 6 bases from V and 3 bases from J, with 15 bases between. The CDR3 here is CASSKGQTVYEQYV. The CDR3 DNA is TGTGCCAGCAGCAAAGGACAGACCGTCTACGAGCAGTACGTC.

There are a few counts of this clone. The V and J genes are TRBV6-5 and TRBJ2-2; D is unclear. The germline V gene encodes CDR1 MNHEY and CDR2 SVGAGI. The V and J ends lost 6 bases and 6 bases respectively, with 11 bases between them. CDR3 size: 13 residues. The CDR3, as DNA: TGTGCCAGCAGCCCCCTAGGTGCCGGGGAGCTGTTTTTT. Protein sequence: CASSPLGAGELFF.

The V gene is TRBV7-2, the J gene TRBJ2-7; D is unclear. Germline V gene sequence: CDR1 SGHTA, CDR2 FQGNSA. Trimming cost V 7 bases and J 0 bases, with 10 bases left between them. The CDR3 is 13 amino acids. Here the CDR3 reads CASTLQNSYEQYF. The CDR3 coding sequence is TGTGCCAGCACCCTACAGAACTCCTACGAGCAGTACTTC.

The V and J genes are TRBV19 and TRBJ2-3; D call uncertain. This CDR3 spans 14 amino acids. The germline CDR1 and CDR2 sequences are LNHDA and SQIVND (reference sequence). V lost 3 bases to trimming and J lost 5 bases, with 12 bases between them. The CDR3 region has the DNA TGTGCCAGTAGTATCGAGAGTTCGGGAGATACGCAGTATTTT. Protein: CASSIESSGDTQYF.

V gene TRBV6-1 combines with J gene TRBJ1-1; TRBD1 might be the D (6 bases). Germline CDR1 and CDR2: MNHNS and SASEGT. This CDR3 is built from 17 residues. Between the trimmed V and J ends, which lost 0 bases and 10 bases, there was a span of 24 bases. This CDR3 is CASSEAGGRWSRGVAFF. The CDR3 nucleotides read TGTGCCAGCAGTGAAGCGGGGGGGCGGTGGTCCCGTGGGGTAGCTTTCTTT.

This chain joins TRBV6-5 and TRBJ1-2; unclear D gene. Germline CDR1 reads MNHEY; CDR2 reads SVGAGI. V lost 5 bases and J lost 8, with 15 bases in between. There are 13 residues in the CDR3. The CDR3: CASSKGDYNGYTF. The DNA of the CDR3 is TGTGCCAGCAGTAAGGGTGACTATAACGGCTACACCTTC.

This clone showed up just a few times. The rearrangement joins TRBV7-2 to TRBJ2-5; no clear D gene. The germline CDR1 and CDR2 sequences are SGHTA and FQGNSA. The CDR3 has 16 residues. V gave up 5 bases and J gave up 2 bases, with 18 bases separating them. CDR3 nucleotides: TGTGCCAGCAGCCTCCGACTCAGCCCCCTACAAGAGACCCAGTACTTC. Amino acid sequence: CASSLRLSPLQETQYF.

This clone was counted a single time. This chain joins TRBV2 and TRBJ1-2, with 9 bases aligning to TRBD1. Germline values: CDR1 SNHLY, CDR2 FYNNEI. This CDR3 is built from 13 residues. V shed 3 bases and J 8 bases; nucleotides not matched to a gene: 4. CDR3: CASSDRDRDGYTF. DNA of the CDR3: TGTGCCAGCAGTGACCGGGACAGGGACGGCTACACCTTC.

The rearrangement uses TRBV6-5 and TRBJ1-2; maybe TRBD1 (5 bases). Per the germline V gene, CDR1 is MNHEY and CDR2 is SVGAGI. The length of the CDR3 is 16 residues. V shed 4 bases and J shed 4 bases, with 19 bases lying between them. The CDR3 sequence is CASSSSRDSPFYGYTF. The CDR3, as DNA: TGTGCCAGCAGTTCGAGTCGAGACAGCCCCTTCTATGGCTACACCTTC.

The chain is built from TRBV19 and TRBJ2-1, with D possibly being TRBD1 (6 bases). With 1 base removed from V and 2 bases from J, the gap between germline ends came to 9 bases. The germline gives CDR1 LNHDA, CDR2 SQIVND (reference sequence). The CDR3 length is 15 residues. CDR3 in amino acids: CASSIAGVTYNEQFF. CDR3 coding DNA: TGTGCCAGTAGTATAGCAGGGGTCACCTACAATGAGCAGTTCTTC.

The V and J genes are TRBV28 and TRBJ2-1, with D possibly TRBD2 on 5 matching bases. The CDR3 covers 13 residues. Trimming shortened V by 4 bases and J by 2 bases, and 6 bases separated the two germline ends. Germline CDR1 MDHEN, CDR2 SYDVKM. The CDR3 DNA reads as TGTGCCAGCAGTTACGGGGCCTACAATGAGCAGTTCTTC. This codes for CASSYGAYNEQFF.